This T cell receptor (beta chain) was observed in a study of T cells in Graves' hyperthyroidism and ophthalmopathy. Amplification targeted TCR beta CDR3 regions from RNA transcripts. First-round RT-PCR with HTBI primers amplified the TCR CDR3 region. TCRdb ran MiXCR on the multiplex PCR reads and lists one entry per CDR3 protein. In the table there are some 600,000 distinct CDR3 sequences, 46% of which are singletons. This clonotype was counted a few times. Antigen specificity is unknown. Whole-study findings and limits: From stable hyperthyroidism, ophthalmopathy was set apart by a 13 V-J model. Among clonotypes expanded in thyroid above 0.001, most were also found in blood.

The V and J ends lost 3 bases and 7 bases respectively, with 12 bases between them. CDR1 is MNHNS, CDR2 SASEGT, per germline. The length of the CDR3 is 14 residues. This TCR was sampled from a young woman with Graves' hyperthyroidism. This rearrangement joins TRBV6-1 to TRBJ1-4, with D maybe TRBD1 (5 bases). The sequencing input was peripheral blood or thyroid tissue (not recorded which). The CDR3 region has the DNA TGTGCCAGCAGTGAGGCAGGGAGAATTGAAAAACTGTTTTTT. This codes for CASSEAGRIEKLFF.